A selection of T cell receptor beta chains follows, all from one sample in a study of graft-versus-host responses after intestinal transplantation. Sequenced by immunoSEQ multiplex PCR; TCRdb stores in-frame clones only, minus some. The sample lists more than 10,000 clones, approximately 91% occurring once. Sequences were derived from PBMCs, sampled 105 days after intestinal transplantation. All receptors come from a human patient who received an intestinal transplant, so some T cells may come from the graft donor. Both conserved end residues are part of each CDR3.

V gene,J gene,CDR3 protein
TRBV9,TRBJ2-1,CASSVGVVGGVGEQFF
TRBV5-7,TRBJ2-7,CASKSLGEQYF
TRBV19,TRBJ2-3,CASTLWHPASGSLTDTQYF
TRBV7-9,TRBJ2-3,CASSLYRGDTDTQYF
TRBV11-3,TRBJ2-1,CARRGGNEQFF
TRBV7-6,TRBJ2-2,CASQMGAGRANTGELFF
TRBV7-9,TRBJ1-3,CASSFSRDPGNTIYF
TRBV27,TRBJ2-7,CASSFLRSSSYEQYF
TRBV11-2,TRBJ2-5,CASSAKLAGGTHTQETQYF
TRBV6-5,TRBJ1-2,CASTAGGSYGYTF
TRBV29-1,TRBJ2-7,CSVESATSYEQYF
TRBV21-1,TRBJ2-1,CASSPHPSGGPYNEQFF
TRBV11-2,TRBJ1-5,CASSSPRGLGQPQHF
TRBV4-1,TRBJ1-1,CASRRTPVGNTEAFF
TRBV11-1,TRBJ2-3,CASSLGDTQYF
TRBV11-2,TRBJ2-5,CASSFGTTQETQYF
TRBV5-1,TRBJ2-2,CASSFRGRTNTGELFF
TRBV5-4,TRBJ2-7,CASSPDKGDSYEQYF
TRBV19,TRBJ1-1,CASSIDLANTEAFF
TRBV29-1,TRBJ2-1,CSVEDRDLPVDEQFF
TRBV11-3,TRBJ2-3,CASSSGDRVVEDTQYF
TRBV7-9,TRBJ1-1,CASSLPWGNTEAFF
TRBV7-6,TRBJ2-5,CASSFSAEETQYF
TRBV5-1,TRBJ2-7,CASSHLPGTPGWSYEQYF
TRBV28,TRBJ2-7,CASSLSGNDSYEQYF
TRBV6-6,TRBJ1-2,CASWTGGNYGYTF
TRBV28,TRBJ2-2,CATQGWRELSTGELFF
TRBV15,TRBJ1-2,CATSRDQGGPYGYTF
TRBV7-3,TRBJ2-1,CASSSLGGVYNEQFF